The 19 T cell receptor beta chains below all came from one sample that was sequenced in a study of cytomegalovirus exposure and HLA in healthy donors. Primers for the PCR totalled 60 Vbeta and 13 Jbeta. TCRdb's table, derived via immunoSEQ multiplex PCR, lists solely in-frame clones and lacks some. The repertoire holds fewer than 200,000 clones, with 60% to 85% as singletons. What was sequenced was PBMCs. All receptors come from a female donor in good health and CMV-seronegative.

This clone has more than one count but fewer than ten. The chain joins TRBV11-3 to TRBJ1-1; D call uncertain. The CDR3 sequence is 13 residues long. With 3 bases removed from V and 4 bases from J, the gap between germline ends came to 9 bases. CDR1 is SGHNT, CDR2 YENEEA, per germline. CDR3 DNA: TGTGCCAGCAGCTTGAGTAGTCCCACTGAAGCTTTCTTT. Its protein product is CASSLSSPTEAFF.

This clone was picked up a small number of times. This sequence joins TRBV7-9 and TRBJ1-6; D possibly corresponds to TRBD1 (5 bases). The CDR3 has 17 amino acids. From germline, CDR1 is SEHNR and CDR2 FQNEAQ (reference sequence). The germline V and J ends were trimmed by 5 bases and 7 bases, with 21 bases remaining between them. The CDR3 region is CASSHEGRAGLNSPLHF. As DNA, the CDR3 is TGTGCCAGCAGCCACGAAGGACGGGCAGGGCTGAATTCACCCCTCCACTTT.

This sequence joins TRBV11-2 and TRBJ2-5; 9 bases are a match to TRBD2. The V segment lost 2 bases and the J segment 5 bases; nucleotides outside the gene matches: 3. The CDR3 runs 14 residues. Per the germline V gene, CDR1 is SGHAT and CDR2 is FQNNGV. The CDR3 DNA reads as TGTGCCAGCAGCTTACTAGCGGGAAGGGAGACCCAGTACTTC. Residues: CASSLLAGRETQYF.

The chain recombines TRBV7-5 with TRBJ1-5. TRBV7-5 is listed as a pseudogene. This CDR3 comprises 16 residues. CDR3 protein: CVRSRERGSPHQPQHF. The CDR3 nucleotides read TGTGTCAGAAGCCGTGAACGGGGTTCTCCTCATCAGCCCCAGCATTTT.

The rearrangement uses TRBV6-1 and TRBJ1-4; 10 bases are a match to TRBD1. V gave up 4 bases and J gave up 3 bases; unmatched junction bases: 5. Germline loops: CDR1 MNHNS, CDR2 SASEGT. The CDR3 covers 16 residues. The CDR3 nucleotides are TGTGCCAGCAGTGGGCGGGGACAGGGGCCTAATGAAAAACTGTTTTTT. It encodes CASSGRGQGPNEKLFF.

V is TRBV7-6 and J is TRBJ2-3; perhaps TRBD2 as D (5 bases). Deletions cut 5 bases from V and 5 bases from J, with 17 bases between. The CDR3 covers 15 residues. The germline V gene encodes CDR1 SGHVS and CDR2 FNYEAQ. The CDR3 DNA follows: TGTGCCAGCAGCCGAAGCCTCAATAGCGTAGATACGCAGTATTTT. Translating it yields CASSRSLNSVDTQYF.

The chain recombines TRBV5-4 with TRBJ1-2; D not resolved. The V and J ends lost 2 bases and 11 bases respectively, with 19 bases between them. Germline V gene lookup returns CDR1 SGHNT and CDR2 YYREEE (reference sequence). This CDR3 is built from 14 residues. Here the CDR3 reads CASSFPKSGERYTF. The CDR3 nucleotides read TGTGCCAGCAGCTTCCCAAAATCGGGTGAGAGGTACACCTTC.

The sample holds one count of this clone. The V and J genes are TRBV19 and TRBJ2-3, with 8 bases fitting TRBD1. Germline CDR1 is LNHDA and CDR2 is SQIVND (reference sequence). J gave up 3 bases and V 10 bases, and 12 bases lay outside the gene matches. CDR3 size: 15 residues. The CDR3 DNA reads TGTGCCACCAGAACCCTATGGACAGGGACAGATACGCAGTATTTT. It is translated as CATRTLWTGTDTQYF.

The rearrangement uses TRBV4-1 and TRBJ1-4; a possible D gene is TRBD1 (5 bases). This CDR3 comprises 17 residues. Deletions cut 0 bases from V and 8 bases from J, with 19 bases between. Per the germline V gene, CDR1 is MGHRA and CDR2 is YSYEKL. Written as DNA, the CDR3 is TGCGCCAGCAGCCAAGATTCTTCCGGCAGGGAGGGGGAAAAACTGTTTTTT. Protein sequence: CASSQDSSGREGEKLFF.

There are a few counts of this clone. This chain joins TRBV7-3 and TRBJ2-7, with 8 bases aligning to TRBD2. The junction had 12 bases not matched to a gene; V was cut back by 2 bases and J by 0 bases. Germline CDR1 and CDR2: SGHTA and FQGTGA. The CDR3 consists of 18 residues. CDR3 sequence reads: CASSLGGLAGASSYEQYF. The DNA for the CDR3 is TGTGCCAGCAGCTTAGGGGGCCTAGCGGGCGCGAGCTCCTACGAGCAGTACTTC.

The rearrangement joins TRBV9 to TRBJ2-3, with D perhaps matching TRBD2 (6 bases). The CDR3 has 14 residues. Germline CDR1 is SGDLS and CDR2 is YYNGEE. V lost 0 bases and J lost 8, with 13 bases in between. The CDR3 protein is CASSVGGGVGTQYF. DNA for the CDR3: TGTGCCAGCAGCGTAGGAGGAGGGGTAGGTACGCAGTATTTT. Using reference TRBV9 and TRBJ2-3 for the parts outside the CDR3, the full variable domain is DSGVTQTPKHLITATGQRVTLRCSPRSGDLSVYWYQQSLDQGLQFLIQYYNGEERAKGNILERFSAQQFPDLHSELNLSSLELGDSALYFCASSVGGGVGTQYFGPGTRLTVL.

This chain joins TRBV7-6 and TRBJ2-5; 7 positions match TRBD2. The DNA end favors TRBJ2-7, so the J call may be wrong. Germline values: CDR1 SGHVS, CDR2 FNYEAQ. This CDR3 is 14 amino acids long. In nucleotides, the CDR3 is TGTGCCAGCAGGCCCACGGGGGGCTCCTACGAGCAGTACTTC. It specifies CASRPTGGSYEQYF.

The rearrangement uses TRBV7-2 and TRBJ1-1, with D uncertain. V lost 10 bases and J lost 4, with 10 bases in between. CDR1 and CDR2 (germline): SGHTA, FQGNSA. The CDR3 totals 11 residues. The CDR3 nucleotides are TGTGCCACGTACCCGGGCACTGAAGCTTTCTTT. Protein sequence: CATYPGTEAFF.

The chain's CDR3 is CASSPGGIREQYF. The CDR3 DNA reads TGTGCCAGCAGTCCGGGGGGAATCCGCGAGCAGTACTTC. The rearrangement links TRBV5-4 to TRBJ2-7; 7 bases line up with TRBD2. From germline, CDR1 is SGHNT and CDR2 YYREEE (reference sequence). There are 13 residues in the CDR3. The J segment lost 6 bases and the V segment lost 5 bases, leaving 8 bases of the junction unmatched.

The rearrangement links TRBV7-9 to TRBJ1-1; D unclear. Deletions cut 5 bases from V and 1 base from J, with 8 bases between. Germline CDR1 and CDR2: SEHNR and FQNEAQ (reference sequence). The CDR3 contains 13 residues. The CDR3 loop reads CASSLTQNTEAFF. In DNA form, the CDR3 reads TGTGCCAGCAGCCTTACACAGAACACTGAAGCTTTCTTT.

The V call is TRBV19, the J call TRBJ1-2; D might be TRBD1 (6 bases). V was cut by 4 bases and J by 3 bases, with 15 bases left in between. This CDR3 is 15 amino acids long. The V gene's germline CDR1 is LNHDA and CDR2 SQIVND (reference sequence). For the CDR3, the DNA is TGTGCCAGTAGTAGGGAAATACAGGGTGACTATGGCTACACCTTC. Translating gives CASSREIQGDYGYTF.

V is TRBV6-5 and J is TRBJ1-1, with D maybe TRBD1 (5 bases). Between the trimmed V and J ends, which lost 8 bases and 5 bases, there was a span of 15 bases. CDR1 MNHEY and CDR2 SVGAGI come from the germline V gene. The CDR3 sequence is 13 residues long. The CDR3 region has the DNA TGTGCCAGCCTCCCGGGTCGGGGGACTGAAGCTTTCTTT. It specifies CASLPGRGTEAFF.

The chain joins TRBV30 to TRBJ2-1; tentative D call: TRBD2 (6 bases). V dropped 2 bases and J dropped 15 bases, with 23 bases sitting between them. The CDR3 is 14 amino acids. The germline CDR1 and CDR2 sequences are GTSNPN and SVGIG (reference sequence). CDR3 protein: CAWSPTLPHGSRFF. In DNA, the CDR3 is TGTGCCTGGAGTCCCACGCTTCCCCACGGGAGTCGGTTCTTC. Complete variable domain (other parts from reference TRBV30 and TRBJ2-1): SQTIHQWPATLVQPVGSPLSLECTVEGTSNPNLYWYRQAAGRGLQLLFYSVGIGQISSEVPQNLSASRPQDRQFILSSKKLLLSDSGFYLCAWSPTLPHGSRFFGPGTRLTVL.

This sequence joins TRBV9 and TRBJ2-1; 9 nucleotides agree with TRBD2. The V gene end was trimmed by 2 bases and the J gene end by 8 bases; junction bases not matched to a gene: 5. Germline CDR1 and CDR2: SGDLS and YYNGEE. CDR3 length: 14 amino acids. CDR3 sequence (DNA): TGTGCCAGCAGCGTTACCGGGACTAGCCATGAGCAGTTCTTC. This gives the protein CASSVTGTSHEQFF.